This T cell receptor (beta chain) stems from a study of T cells in Graves' hyperthyroidism and ophthalmopathy. Authors of the study amplified TCR beta CDR3 regions from RNA transcripts. HTBI primers were used for first-round RT-PCR of the TCR CDR3. Using its own MiXCR run on the multiplex PCR reads, TCRdb lists one record per CDR3 protein. The table has 450,000 to 700,000 distinct CDR3 sequences, about 45% seen once; the top ten hold 7.5% to 8.5%. Calling Graves' hyperthyroidism stable meant ophthalmopathy did not progress within 18 months. Uncontrolled infection, other autoimmune disease, pregnancy or lactation disqualified patients from enrolment. V dropped 10 bases and J dropped 1; count of bases not matched to a gene: 15. The CDR3 is 16 residues long.

The sample comprised peripheral blood or thyroid tissue (not recorded which). The TCR sequence derives from a woman between 18 and 30 years old with Graves' hyperthyroidism. The chain employs TRBV12-3 or TRBV12-4 and TRBJ2-7, with 8 bases that match TRBD1. This CDR3 reads CATSRRPGTGSYEQYF. Here the CDR3 DNA reads TGTGCCACTTCGCGGAGGCCCGGGACAGGATCCTACGAGCAGTACTTC.